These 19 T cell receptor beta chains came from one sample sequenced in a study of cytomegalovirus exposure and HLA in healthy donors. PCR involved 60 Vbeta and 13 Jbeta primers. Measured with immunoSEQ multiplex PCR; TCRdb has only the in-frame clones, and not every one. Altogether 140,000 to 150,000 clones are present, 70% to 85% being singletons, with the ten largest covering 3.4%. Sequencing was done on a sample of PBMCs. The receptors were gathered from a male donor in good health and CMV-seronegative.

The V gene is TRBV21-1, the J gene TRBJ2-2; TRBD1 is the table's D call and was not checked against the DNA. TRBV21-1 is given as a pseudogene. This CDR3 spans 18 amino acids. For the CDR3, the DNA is TGTGCCAGCAGCAAACGATGGACAGGGGGACCGAACACCGGGGAGCTGTTTTTT. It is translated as CASSKRWTGGPNTGELFF.

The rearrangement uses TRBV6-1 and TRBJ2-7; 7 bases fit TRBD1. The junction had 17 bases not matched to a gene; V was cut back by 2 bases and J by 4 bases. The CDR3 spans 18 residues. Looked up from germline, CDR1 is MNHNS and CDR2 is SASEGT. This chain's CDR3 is CASSERGGETGFLYEQYF. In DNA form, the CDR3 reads TGTGCCAGCAGTGAAAGGGGTGGCGAGACAGGGTTTTTGTACGAGCAGTACTTC.

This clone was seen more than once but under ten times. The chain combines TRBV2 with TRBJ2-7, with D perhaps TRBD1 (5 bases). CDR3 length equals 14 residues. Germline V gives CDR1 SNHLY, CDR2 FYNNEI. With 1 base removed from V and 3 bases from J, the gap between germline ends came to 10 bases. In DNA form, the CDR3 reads TGTGCCAGCAGTGAAGGGGGCGGTTACTACGAGCAGTACTTC. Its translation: CASSEGGGYYEQYF.

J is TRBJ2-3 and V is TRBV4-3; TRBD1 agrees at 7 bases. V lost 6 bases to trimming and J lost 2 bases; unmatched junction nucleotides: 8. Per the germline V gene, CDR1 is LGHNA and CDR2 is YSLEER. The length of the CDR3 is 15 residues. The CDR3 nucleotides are TGCGCCAGCAGTACAGGGGAAGGAGTCACAGATACGCAGTATTTT. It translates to CASSTGEGVTDTQYF.

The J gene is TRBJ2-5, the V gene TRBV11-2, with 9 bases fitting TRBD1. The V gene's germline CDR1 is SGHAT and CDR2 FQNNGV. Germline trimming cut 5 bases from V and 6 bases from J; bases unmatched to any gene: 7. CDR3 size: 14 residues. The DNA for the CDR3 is TGTGCCAGCAGCGTGGGACAGGGCGTGAAGACCCAGTACTTC. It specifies CASSVGQGVKTQYF.

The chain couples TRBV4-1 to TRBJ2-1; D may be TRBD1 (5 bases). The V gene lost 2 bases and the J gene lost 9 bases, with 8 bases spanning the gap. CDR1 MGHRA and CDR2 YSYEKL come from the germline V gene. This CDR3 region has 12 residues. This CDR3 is CASSQPGSEQFF. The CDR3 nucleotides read TGCGCCAGCAGCCAACCAGGGTCTGAGCAGTTCTTC.

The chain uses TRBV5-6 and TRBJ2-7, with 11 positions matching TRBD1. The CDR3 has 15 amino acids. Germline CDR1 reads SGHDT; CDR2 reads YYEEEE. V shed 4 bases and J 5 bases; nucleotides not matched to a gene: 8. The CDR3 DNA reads TGTGCCAGCAGCCCGCGGGACAGGGGGAGGAACGAGCAGTACTTC. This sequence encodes CASSPRDRGRNEQYF.

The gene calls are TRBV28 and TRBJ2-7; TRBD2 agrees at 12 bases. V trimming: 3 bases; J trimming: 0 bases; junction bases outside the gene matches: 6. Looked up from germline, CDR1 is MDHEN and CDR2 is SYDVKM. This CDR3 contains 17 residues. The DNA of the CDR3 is TGTGCCAGCAGTTTTCGGACTAGCGGGACGATCTCCTACGAGCAGTACTTC. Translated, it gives CASSFRTSGTISYEQYF.

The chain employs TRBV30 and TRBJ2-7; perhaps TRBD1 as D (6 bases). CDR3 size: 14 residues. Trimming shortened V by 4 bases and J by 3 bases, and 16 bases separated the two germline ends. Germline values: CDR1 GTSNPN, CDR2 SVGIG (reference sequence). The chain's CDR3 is CAWTAQGVIYEQYF. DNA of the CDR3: TGTGCCTGGACAGCACAGGGAGTAATCTACGAGCAGTACTTC.

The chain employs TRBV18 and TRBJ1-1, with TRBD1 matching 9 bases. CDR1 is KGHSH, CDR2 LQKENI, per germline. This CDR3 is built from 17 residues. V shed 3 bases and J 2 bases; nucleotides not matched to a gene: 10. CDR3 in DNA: TGTGCCAGCTCACCCGTGGGGACAGGGAGCATTAACACTGAAGCTTTCTTT. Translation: CASSPVGTGSINTEAFF.

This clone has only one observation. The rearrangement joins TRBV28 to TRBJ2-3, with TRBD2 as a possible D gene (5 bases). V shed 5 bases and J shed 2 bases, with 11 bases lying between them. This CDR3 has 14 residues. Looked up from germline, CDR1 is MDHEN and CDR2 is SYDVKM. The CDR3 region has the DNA TGTGCCAGCAGTAAGGCCGGGAACACAGATACGCAGTATTTT. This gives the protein CASSKAGNTDTQYF.

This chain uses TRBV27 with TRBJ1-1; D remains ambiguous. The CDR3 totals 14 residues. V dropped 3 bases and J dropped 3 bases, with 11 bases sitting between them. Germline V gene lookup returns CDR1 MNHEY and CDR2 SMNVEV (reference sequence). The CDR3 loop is CASSFAGLYTEAFF. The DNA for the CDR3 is TGTGCCAGCAGTTTCGCGGGGTTATACACTGAAGCTTTCTTT.

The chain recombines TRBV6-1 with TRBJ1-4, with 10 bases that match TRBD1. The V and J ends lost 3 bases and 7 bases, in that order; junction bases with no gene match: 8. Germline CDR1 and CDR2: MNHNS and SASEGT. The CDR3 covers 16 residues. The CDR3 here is CASSDPGQGWGEKLFF. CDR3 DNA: TGTGCCAGCAGTGACCCGGGACAGGGGTGGGGTGAAAAACTGTTTTTT.

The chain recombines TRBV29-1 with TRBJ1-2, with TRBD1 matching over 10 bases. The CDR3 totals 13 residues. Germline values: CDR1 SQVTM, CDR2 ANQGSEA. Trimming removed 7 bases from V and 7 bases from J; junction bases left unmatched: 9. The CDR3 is CSAVTGGAGGYTF. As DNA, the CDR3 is TGCAGCGCCGTGACAGGGGGCGCCGGTGGCTACACCTTC.

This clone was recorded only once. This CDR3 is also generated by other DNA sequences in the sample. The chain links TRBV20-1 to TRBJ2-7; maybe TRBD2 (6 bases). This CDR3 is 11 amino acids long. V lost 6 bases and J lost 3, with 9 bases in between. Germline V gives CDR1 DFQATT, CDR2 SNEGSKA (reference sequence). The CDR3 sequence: CSATGLYEQYF. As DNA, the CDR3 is TGCAGTGCCACGGGACTCTACGAGCAGTACTTC.

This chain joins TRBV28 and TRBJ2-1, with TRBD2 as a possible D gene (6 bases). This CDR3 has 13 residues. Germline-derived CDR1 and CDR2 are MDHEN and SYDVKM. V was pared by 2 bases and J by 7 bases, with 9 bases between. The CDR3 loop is CASSLQGRNEQFF. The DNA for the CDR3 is TGTGCCAGCAGTTTACAAGGGAGGAATGAGCAGTTCTTC.

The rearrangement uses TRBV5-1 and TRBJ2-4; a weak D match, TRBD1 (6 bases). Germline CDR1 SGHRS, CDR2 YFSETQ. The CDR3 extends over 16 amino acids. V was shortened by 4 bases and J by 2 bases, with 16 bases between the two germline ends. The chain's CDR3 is CASSELDRDSKNIQYF. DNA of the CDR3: TGCGCCAGCAGCGAGTTGGACAGAGACTCCAAAAACATTCAGTACTTC.

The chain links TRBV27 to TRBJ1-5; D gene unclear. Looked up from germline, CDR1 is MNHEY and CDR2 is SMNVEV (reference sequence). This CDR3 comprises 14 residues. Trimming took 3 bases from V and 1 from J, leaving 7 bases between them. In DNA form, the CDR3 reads TGTGCCAGCAGTTTGGCCAGGAGCAATCAGCCCCAGCATTTT. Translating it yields CASSLARSNQPQHF.

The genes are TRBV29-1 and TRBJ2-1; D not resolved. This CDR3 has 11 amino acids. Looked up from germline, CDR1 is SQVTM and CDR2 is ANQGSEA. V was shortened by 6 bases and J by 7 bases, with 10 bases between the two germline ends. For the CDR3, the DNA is TGCAGCGTACTCAGGATGAATGAGCAGTTCTTC. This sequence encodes CSVLRMNEQFF.